What follows is one T cell receptor beta chain and its context. What it binds is unknown. The data belong to a study of shared clonotypes between healthy human individuals. Study-wide results and limits: Clonotypes not shared had lower generation probabilities than those common to all four donors.

Germline-derived CDR1 and CDR2 are MNHEY and SMNVEV (reference sequence). V was pared by 6 bases and J by 1 base, with 17 bases between. The CDR3 spans 16 residues. The method was immunoSEQ multiplex PCR; TCRdb's version includes in-frame clones alone and lacks a portion of them. The sample gives approximately 2.5 million clones, approximately 90% of which show up once; around 0.14% is in the top ten. The sequenced sample was naive CD4+ T cells sorted from blood. Subset given: CD45RA+ positively selected. The chain carries TRBV27 and TRBJ2-3; maybe TRBD2 (6 bases). The origin of this receptor is a man between 18 and 29 years old in good health. For the CDR3, the DNA is TGTGCCAGCAGAGTGGGGCCTAGCGCCCGCACAGATACGCAGTATTTT. Residues: CASRVGPSARTDTQYF.